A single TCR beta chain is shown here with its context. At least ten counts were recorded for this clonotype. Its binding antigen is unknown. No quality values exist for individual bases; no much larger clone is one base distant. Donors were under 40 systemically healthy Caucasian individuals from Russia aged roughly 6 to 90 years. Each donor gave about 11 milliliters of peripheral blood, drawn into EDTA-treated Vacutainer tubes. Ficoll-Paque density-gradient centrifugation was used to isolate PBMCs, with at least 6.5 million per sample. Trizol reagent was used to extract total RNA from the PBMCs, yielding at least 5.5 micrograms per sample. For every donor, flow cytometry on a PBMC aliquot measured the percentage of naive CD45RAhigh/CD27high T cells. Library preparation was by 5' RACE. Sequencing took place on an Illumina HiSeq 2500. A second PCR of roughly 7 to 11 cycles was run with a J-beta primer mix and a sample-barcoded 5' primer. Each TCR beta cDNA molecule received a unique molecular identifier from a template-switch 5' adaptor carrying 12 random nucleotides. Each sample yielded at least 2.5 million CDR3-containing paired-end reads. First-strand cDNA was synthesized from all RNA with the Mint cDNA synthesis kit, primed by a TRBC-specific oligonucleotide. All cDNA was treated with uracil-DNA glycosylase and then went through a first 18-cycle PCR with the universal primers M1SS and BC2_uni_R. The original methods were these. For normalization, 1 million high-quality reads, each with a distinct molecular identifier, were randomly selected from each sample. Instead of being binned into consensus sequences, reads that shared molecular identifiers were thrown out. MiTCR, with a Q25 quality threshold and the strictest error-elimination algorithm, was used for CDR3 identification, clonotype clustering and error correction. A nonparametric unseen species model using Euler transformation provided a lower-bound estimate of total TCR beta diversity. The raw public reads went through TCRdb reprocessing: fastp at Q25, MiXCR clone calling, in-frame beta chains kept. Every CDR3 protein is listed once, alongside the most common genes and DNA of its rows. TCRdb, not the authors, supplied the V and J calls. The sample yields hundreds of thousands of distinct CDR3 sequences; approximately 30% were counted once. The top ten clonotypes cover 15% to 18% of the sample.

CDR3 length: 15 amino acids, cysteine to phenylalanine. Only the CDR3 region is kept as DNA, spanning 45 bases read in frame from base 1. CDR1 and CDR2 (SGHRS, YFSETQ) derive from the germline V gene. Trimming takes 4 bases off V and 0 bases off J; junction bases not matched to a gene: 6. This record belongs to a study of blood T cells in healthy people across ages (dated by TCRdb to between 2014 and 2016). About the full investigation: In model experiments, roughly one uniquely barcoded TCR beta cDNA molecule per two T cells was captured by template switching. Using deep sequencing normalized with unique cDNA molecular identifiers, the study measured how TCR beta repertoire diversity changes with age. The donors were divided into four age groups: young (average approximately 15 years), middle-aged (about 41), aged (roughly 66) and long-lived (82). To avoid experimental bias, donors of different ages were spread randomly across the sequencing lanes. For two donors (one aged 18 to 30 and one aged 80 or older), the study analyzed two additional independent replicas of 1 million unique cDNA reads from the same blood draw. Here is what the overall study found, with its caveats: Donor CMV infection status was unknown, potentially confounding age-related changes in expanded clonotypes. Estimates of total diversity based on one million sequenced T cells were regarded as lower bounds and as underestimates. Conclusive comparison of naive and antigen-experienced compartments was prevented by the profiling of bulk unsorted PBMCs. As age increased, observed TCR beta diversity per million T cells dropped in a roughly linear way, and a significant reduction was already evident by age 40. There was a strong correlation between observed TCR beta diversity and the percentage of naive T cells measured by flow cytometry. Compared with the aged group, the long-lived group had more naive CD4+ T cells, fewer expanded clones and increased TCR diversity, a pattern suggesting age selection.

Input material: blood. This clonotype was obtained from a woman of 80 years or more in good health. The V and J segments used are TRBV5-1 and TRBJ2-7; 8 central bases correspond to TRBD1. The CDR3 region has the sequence CASSRSGQGSYEQYF. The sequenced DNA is TGCGCCAGCAGCCGGAGTGGACAGGGCTCCTACGAGCAGTACTTC. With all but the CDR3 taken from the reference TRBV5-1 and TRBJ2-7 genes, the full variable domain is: KAGVTQTPRYLIKTRGQQVTLSCSPISGHRSVSWYQQTPGQGLQFLFEYFSETQRNKGNFPGRFSGRQFSNSRSEMNVSTLELGDSALYLCASSRSGQGSYEQYFGPGTRLTVT.